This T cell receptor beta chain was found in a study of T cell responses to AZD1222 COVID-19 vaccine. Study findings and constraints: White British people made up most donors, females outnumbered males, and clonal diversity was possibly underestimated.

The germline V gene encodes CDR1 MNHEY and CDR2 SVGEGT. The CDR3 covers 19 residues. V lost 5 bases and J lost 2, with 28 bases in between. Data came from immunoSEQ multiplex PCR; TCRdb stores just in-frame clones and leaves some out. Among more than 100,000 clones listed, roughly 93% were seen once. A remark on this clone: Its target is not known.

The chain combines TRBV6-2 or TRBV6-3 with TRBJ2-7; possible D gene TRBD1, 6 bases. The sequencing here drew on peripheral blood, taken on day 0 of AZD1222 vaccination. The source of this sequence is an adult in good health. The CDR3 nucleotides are TGTGCCAGCAGTGCCGTGTTTACCACACGGGACAAGTACCCCTACGAGCAGTACTTC. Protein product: CASSAVFTTRDKYPYEQYF.